The 2 T cell receptor beta chains presented below share a single source sample, sequenced in a study of cytomegalovirus exposure and HLA in healthy donors. Vbeta (60) and Jbeta (13) primers were used in the PCR. Libraries were prepared by immunoSEQ multiplex PCR; TCRdb keeps only in-frame clonotypes and omits some of them. The repertoire has about 120,000 clones, more than 60% of them found once; the top ten carry less than 2%. The material sequenced was PBMCs. Source of these receptors: a man aged 18 to 30 in good health and CMV-seronegative.

The CDR3, as DNA: TGTGCCAGCAGTGGACAGGGGAGTAATCAGCCCCAGCATTTT. Translation gives CASSGQGSNQPQHF. The gene calls are TRBV6-1 and TRBJ1-5, with 8 bases fitting TRBD1. The germline V gene has CDR1 MNHNS and CDR2 SASEGT. J lost 4 bases, V lost 4 bases, and 3 bases had no gene match. CDR3 length: 14 amino acids.

The CDR3, as DNA: TGTGCCAGCAGCCAAGTGGGCGGGCCCGTCACAGATACGCAGTATTTT. It is translated as CASSQVGGPVTDTQYF. The genes are TRBV14 and TRBJ2-3; weak D call: TRBD2 (5 bases). CDR3 length equals 16 residues. V was pared by 1 base and J by 2 bases, with 13 bases between. Germline-derived CDR1 and CDR2 are SGHDN and FVKESK.